This record covers a single T cell receptor (beta chain). Its antigen is undetermined. The germline gives CDR1 GTSNPN, CDR2 SVGIG (reference sequence). V lost 7 bases, J lost 2 bases, and 13 bases stayed unmatched. This CDR3 is 16 amino acids long. This entry is derived from a study of radiation and T cells in renal cell carcinoma. General study points: Baseline intratumoral clonotype presence is unknown without pretreatment biopsies.

Using immunoSEQ multiplex PCR, the repertoire was profiled, and TCRdb retains in-frame clones only, with some absent. The data contain just over 150,000 clones, roughly 89% of them seen just once; the ten biggest clones take up over 10%. Time point reported: blood 2 weeks post-SBRT. Described treatment: 15 Gy SBRT to primary tumor, nephrectomy 4 weeks later. Sequenced material: blood, taken from a patient whose treatment included radiotherapy and nephrectomy. The receptor's source is a woman between 45 and 60 years old with renal cell carcinoma. V gene TRBV30 combines with J gene TRBJ2-1; 8 bases line up with TRBD1. The CDR3 loop is CASTPRQGPPYNEQFF. In DNA, the CDR3 is TGTGCCTCCACCCCTCGACAGGGGCCACCCTACAATGAGCAGTTCTTC.